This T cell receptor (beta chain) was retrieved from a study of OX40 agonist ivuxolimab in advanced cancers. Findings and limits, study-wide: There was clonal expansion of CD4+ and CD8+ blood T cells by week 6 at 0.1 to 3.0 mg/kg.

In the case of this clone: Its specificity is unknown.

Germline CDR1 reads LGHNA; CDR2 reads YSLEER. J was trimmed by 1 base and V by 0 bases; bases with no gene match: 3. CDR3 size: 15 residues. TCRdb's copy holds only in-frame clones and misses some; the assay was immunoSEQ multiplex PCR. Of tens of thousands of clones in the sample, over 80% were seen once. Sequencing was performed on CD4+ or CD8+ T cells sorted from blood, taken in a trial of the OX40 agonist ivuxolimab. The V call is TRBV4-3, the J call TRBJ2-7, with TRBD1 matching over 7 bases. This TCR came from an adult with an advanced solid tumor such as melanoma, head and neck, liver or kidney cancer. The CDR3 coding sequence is TGCGCCAGCAGCCAAGACACGGGACAGTCCTACGAGCAGTACTTC. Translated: CASSQDTGQSYEQYF.